The T cell receptor (beta chain) described here comes from a study of regulatory T cells in long-lasting Graves disease. The time point is: persistent/refractory GD, antithyroid drugs over 5 years with positive TRAb. RNA from PBMCs was the source of the TCR library. Tubes containing EDTA received around 9.5 milliliters of drawn peripheral blood. TCR beta libraries were built with iRepertoire HTBI primers and Arm-PCR of CDR3 regions. A single record per CDR3 protein comes from TCRdb applying MiXCR to the multiplex PCR reads. Among around 400,000 distinct CDR3 sequences, more than 20% were seen once, and the ten largest hold 25% to 35%. The study's findings and limits: Among samples with persistent disease, TRBV28, TRBJ1-2 and TRBJ2-5 were favored. Persistent patients shared more public clonotypes (under 3,000) than newly diagnosed patients (about 1,000). Relative to newly diagnosed Graves' patients, persistent ones had lower TCR diversity.

Notes on this clonotype: Its matching antigen is unknown.

The CDR3 has 14 amino acids. CDR1 is DFQATT, CDR2 SNEGSKA, per germline (reference sequence). Trimming pared 5 bases from V and 0 bases from J, leaving 8 bases between. The specimen was peripheral blood mononuclear cells (PBMCs), collected when the disease was refractory, from a patient treated with antithyroid drugs. The V and J genes are TRBV20-1 and TRBJ1-6; D is uncertain. The clonotype comes from a woman aged 35 to 49 with Graves disease. CDR3 coding DNA: TGCAGTGCTTTTCGTAGCTCCTATAATTCACCCCTCCACTTT. Its protein is CSAFRSSYNSPLHF.